This passage covers 6 T cell receptor beta chains from one sample sequenced in a study of blood T cells in healthy people across ages. A second PCR, run for 7 to 11 cycles, used a sample-barcoded 5' primer plus a J-beta primer mix. Each CDR3 protein gets one entry after TCRdb re-called the 5' RACE reads with MiXCR. The table shows around 1,000,000 distinct CDR3 sequences, with about 23% occurring only once. These data were also reused for a study on T cells of mothers and their children.

Sequencing was carried out using blood. These receptors were taken from a girl aged 2-10 years in good health.

This clonotype turned up a few times. One junction end does not reproduce the germline sequence, and a read error may be involved. The gene calls are TRBV14 and TRBJ1-1, with 8 positions matching TRBD1. The CDR3 runs 17 residues. The germline V gene has CDR1 SGHDN and CDR2 FVKESK. CDR3 in DNA: TGTGCCAGCAGCCAAGAGGCGGGGGGACAGGCATTAATCGAAGCTTCCTTT. Encoded protein: CASSQEAGGQALIEASF.

V is TRBV29-1 and J is TRBJ1-5, with unresolved D. CDR3 size: 13 residues. Looked up from germline, CDR1 is SQVTM and CDR2 is ANQGSEA. The CDR3 region is CSHPGCPNQPQHF. CDR3 in DNA: TGCAGTCATCCGGGCTGCCCCAATCAGCCCCAGCATTTT.

This clonotype was recorded a few times. The CDR3 nucleotides are TGTGCCAGCAGTTACTCGAGCGGGGCCGGGGAGCTGTTTTTT. As protein: CASSYSSGAGELFF. The gene calls are TRBV6-5 and TRBJ2-2, with 7 bases identical to TRBD2. This CDR3 comprises 14 residues. The germline V gene encodes CDR1 MNHEY and CDR2 SVGAGI. J gave up 6 bases and V 0 bases, and 1 base lay outside the gene matches.

This clonotype has just a few counts. This chain uses TRBV5-1 with TRBJ1-1; the match to TRBD1 covers 9 bases. V shed 6 bases and J 10 bases; nucleotides not matched to a gene: 7. The CDR3 spans 12 residues. Germline CDR1 and CDR2: SGHRS and YFSETQ. In DNA, the CDR3 is TGCGCCAGCAATCCGGGACAGGGTTTAGCTTTCTTT. Its protein product is CASNPGQGLAFF.

The chain has TRBV6-6 and TRBJ2-3, with a weak D call TRBD1 (6 bases). This CDR3 comprises 16 residues. Germline V gene sequence: CDR1 MNHNY, CDR2 SVGAGI (reference sequence). V was clipped by 2 bases and J by 2 bases, with 14 bases between them. The CDR3 sequence: CASSYHRVSVTDTQYF. Written as DNA, the CDR3 is TGTGCCAGCAGTTACCACAGGGTTTCCGTCACAGATACGCAGTATTTT.

This clonotype was seen repeatedly, ten times or more. The chain recombines TRBV10-3 with TRBJ2-5; D not resolved. V lost 3 bases and J 1 base, leaving 9 bases between the germline ends. Germline V gene lookup returns CDR1 ENHRY and CDR2 SYGVKD. There are 14 residues in the CDR3. CDR3 nucleotide sequence: TGTGCCATCAGTGACAGCCAACTCCAAGAGACCCAGTACTTC. This sequence encodes CAISDSQLQETQYF.